These T cell receptor beta chains were read from a single sample in a study of blood T cell repertoires in COVID-19. Assay: immunoSEQ multiplex PCR; the TCRdb copy retains only in-frame clones and omits some. The sample consists of about 290,000 clones, roughly 91% of them appearing once. The sequencing sample was made of peripheral blood. The origin of the receptors is a woman in her 30s with COVID-19, enrolled during active disease. Both conserved end residues are part of each CDR3. The D gene is left open where the match is weak. Size is stated for part of the rows, as once, few or many counts, or as a class when the clone is expanded.

d_gene	j_gene	abundance	v_gene	CDR3nt	CDR3aa
TRBD1	TRBJ2-7	once	TRBV10-3	TGTGCCATCAGAGACAGGGCTCTTCCTTCCTACGAGCAGTACTTC	CAIRDRALPSYEQYF
-	TRBJ1-3	-	TRBV4-2	TGTGCCAGCAGCCGGGGGGGGCCTGGAAACACCATATATTTT	CASSRGGPGNTIYF
-	TRBJ1-1	-	TRBV4-1	TGCGCCAGCAGGCAAAGCGGGGCGAACACTGAAGCTTTCTTT	CASRQSGANTEAFF
TRBD2	TRBJ2-5	-	TRBV11-2	TGTGCCAGCAGCTTAGTTGGGACTAGCGGGGGTAATTTCCAAGAGACCCAGTACTTC	CASSLVGTSGGNFQETQYF
TRBD1	TRBJ2-7	-	TRBV2	TGTGCCAGCAGTGACTGGTCCCAGGGGGCGTCGTACGAGCAGTACTTC	CASSDWSQGASYEQYF
-	TRBJ1-1	-	TRBV19	TGTGCCAGTAGTATAGGAATCGCGGCAGCTTTCTTT	CASSIGIAAAFF
TRBD2	TRBJ2-5	once	TRBV11-2	TGTGCCAGCAGCTTTCTCTCCGGGACTAGCGGAGAGACCCAGTACTTC	CASSFLSGTSGETQYF
TRBD1	TRBJ2-7	-	TRBV11-2	TGTGCCAGCAGCTTGGGGACAGGGGGATACGAGCAGTACTTC	CASSLGTGGYEQYF
TRBD1	TRBJ2-7	-	TRBV25-1	TGTGCCAGCGGGGACAGGCTGGCCGAGCAGTACTTC	CASGDRLAEQYF
TRBD2	TRBJ2-2	-	TRBV6-1	TGTGCCAGCAGTGGGGAGGGCCACGAAACCACCGGGGAGCTGTTTTTT	CASSGEGHETTGELFF
TRBD1	TRBJ1-1	-	TRBV19	TGTGCCAGTACCTTAGGGACAGGGCTCACTGAAGCTTTCTTT	CASTLGTGLTEAFF
-	TRBJ2-4	once	TRBV6-6	TGTGCCAGCAGTTACGGTGCAGACATTCAGTACTTC	CASSYGADIQYF
-	TRBJ1-2	-	TRBV5-1	TGCGCCAGCAGCTTTAACCGGGAAGGCTCTGTCGGCTACACCTTC	CASSFNREGSVGYTF
TRBD1	TRBJ2-7	-	TRBV7-9	TGTGCCAGCAGCACAGGGACAGCCTACTCCTACGAGCAGTACTTC	CASSTGTAYSYEQYF
TRBD1	TRBJ1-5	-	TRBV29-1	TGCAGCGGAGGACAGGGGTGGGATCAGCCCCAGCATTTT	CSGGQGWDQPQHF
-	TRBJ2-2	-	TRBV6-5	TGTGCCAGCAGTCCCCGACAGGGAGGCACCGGGGAGCTGTTTTTT	CASSPRQGGTGELFF
-	TRBJ1-2	-	TRBV29-1	TGCAGCGTTGAGCCAGGGATAGGGCGCTATGGCTACACCTTC	CSVEPGIGRYGYTF
-	TRBJ1-1	-	TRBV6-5	TGTGCCAGCAGTTACTCGAAAAACTCCCTAAGCGAAGCTTTCTTT	CASSYSKNSLSEAFF
-	TRBJ1-2	-	TRBV5-1	TGCGCCAGCAGCCCCCTCGGGAGACAACTAATCTATGGCTACACCTTC	CASSPLGRQLIYGYTF
-	TRBJ1-5	once	TRBV6-5	TGTGCCAGCATTGTCGGGGGGGGCGGCCAGCCCCAGCATTTT	CASIVGGGGQPQHF
TRBD2	TRBJ2-3	-	TRBV6-5	TGTGCCAGCAGTTCGACTAGCCCAGATACGCAGTATTTT	CASSSTSPDTQYF
-	TRBJ2-7	-	TRBV1	TGCACCAGCAGTACAGGGAGGGACTCCTACGAGCAGTACTTC	CTSSTGRDSYEQYF
-	TRBJ2-7	many	TRBV7-2	TGTGCCAGCAGCTTAGCTGGGGCACCTTACGAGCAGTACTTC	CASSLAGAPYEQYF
-	TRBJ2-7	-	TRBV9	TGTGCCAGCAGCGTATCACTAGCAGGCGGCGAGCAGTACTTC	CASSVSLAGGEQYF
-	TRBJ1-5	-	TRBV5-5	TGTGCCAGCAGCTTGGAACAGCCTTATAGCAATCAGCCCCAGCATTTT	CASSLEQPYSNQPQHF
TRBD1	TRBJ1-5	-	TRBV2	TGTGCCAGCAGTCCGTGGGACAGGGGGAATCAGCCCCAGCATTTT	CASSPWDRGNQPQHF
TRBD1	TRBJ2-3	-	TRBV27	TGTGCCAGCAGTTCGGGACAGATACTACCAGATACGCAGTATTTT	CASSSGQILPDTQYF
-	TRBJ1-1	-	TRBV5-4	TGTGCCAGCAGCCCCGCCAGGGGAGTGATGAACACTGAAGCTTTCTTT	CASSPARGVMNTEAFF